The sequence of this T cell receptor (beta chain) was determined in a study of cytomegalovirus exposure and HLA in healthy donors. Primers for the PCR totalled 60 Vbeta and 13 Jbeta. Sequencing used immunoSEQ multiplex PCR; TCRdb keeps in-frame clones, though not all of them. The data hold about 160,000 clones, with 60% to 85% observed a single time. CDR3 length: 13 amino acids. Germline V CDR1 and CDR2: MNHEY, SVGAGI. Sequencing was performed on PBMCs. The chain links TRBV6-5 to TRBJ2-5; possibly TRBD2 for D (6 bases). The DNA end is a closer match to TRBJ2-7, so the J assignment may be wrong. This TCR derives from a woman between 35 and 50 years old in good health and CMV-seronegative. The CDR3 here is CAAVAEGSYEQYF. CDR3 DNA sequence: TGTGCCGCCGTAGCGGAGGGTTCCTACGAGCAGTACTTC.